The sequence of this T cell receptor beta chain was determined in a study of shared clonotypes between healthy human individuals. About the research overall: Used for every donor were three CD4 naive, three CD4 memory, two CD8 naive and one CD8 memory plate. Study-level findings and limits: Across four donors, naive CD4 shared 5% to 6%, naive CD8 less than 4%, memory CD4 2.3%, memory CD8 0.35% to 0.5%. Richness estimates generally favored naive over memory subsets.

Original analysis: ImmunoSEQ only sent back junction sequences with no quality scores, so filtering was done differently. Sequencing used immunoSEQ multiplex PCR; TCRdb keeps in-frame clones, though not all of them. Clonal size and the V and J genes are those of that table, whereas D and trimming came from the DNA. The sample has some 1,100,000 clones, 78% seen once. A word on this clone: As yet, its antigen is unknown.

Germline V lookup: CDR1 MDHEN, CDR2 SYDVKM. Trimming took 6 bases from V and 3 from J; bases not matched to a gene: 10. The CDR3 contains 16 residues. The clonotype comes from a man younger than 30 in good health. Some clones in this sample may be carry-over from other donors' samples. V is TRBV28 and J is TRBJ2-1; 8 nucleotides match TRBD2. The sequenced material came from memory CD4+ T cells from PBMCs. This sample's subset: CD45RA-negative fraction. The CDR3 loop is CASSRYSGDYYNEQFF. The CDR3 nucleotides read TGTGCCAGCAGCCGATATAGCGGGGACTACTACAATGAGCAGTTCTTC.